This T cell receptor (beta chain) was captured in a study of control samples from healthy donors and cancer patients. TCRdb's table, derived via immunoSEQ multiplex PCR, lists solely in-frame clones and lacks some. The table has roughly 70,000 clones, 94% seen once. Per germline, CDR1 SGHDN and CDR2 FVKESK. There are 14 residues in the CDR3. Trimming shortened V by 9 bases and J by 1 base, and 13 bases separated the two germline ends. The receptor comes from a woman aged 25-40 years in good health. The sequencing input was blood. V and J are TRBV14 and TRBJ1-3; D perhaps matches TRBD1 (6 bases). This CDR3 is CASGQMQSGNTIYF. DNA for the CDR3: TGTGCCAGTGGACAGATGCAATCTGGAAACACCATATATTTT.